These T cell receptor beta chains were read from a single sample in a study of blood T cell repertoires in COVID-19. Sequencing was performed with immunoSEQ multiplex PCR; in TCRdb, only in-frame clones are kept and a portion is missing. Here the sample spans approximately 180,000 clones, 70% to 90% being singletons. The sequenced material came from peripheral blood. The receptors were sampled from a man aged 35 to 55 with active or convalescent COVID-19. Both conserved end residues are part of each CDR3. The order of the fields is clone size, V gene, D gene, J gene, CDR3 DNA, CDR3 protein. The D gene is left open where the match is weak. Clone sizes are given selectively: once, few, many, or a class where the clone is expanded.

size: -
V: TRBV28
D: -
J: TRBJ1-3
DNA: TGTGCCAGCAGTTTCGGCGGGGGGAGCCTCTCTGGAAACACCATATATTTT
CDR3: CASSFGGGSLSGNTIYF

size: -
V: TRBV5-1
D: -
J: TRBJ2-5
DNA: TGCGCCAGCAGCACAAACTCGGGGGAGACCCAGTACTTC
CDR3: CASSTNSGETQYF

size: once
V: TRBV3-1/TRBV3-2
D: TRBD1
J: TRBJ1-5
DNA: TGTGCCAGCAGCCCAGGACAGGGCGGACAGCCCCAGCATTTT
CDR3: CASSPGQGGQPQHF

size: -
V: TRBV6-5
D: -
J: TRBJ1-2
DNA: TGTGCCAGCAGTTACTCCCTAACTAACTATGGCTACACCTTC
CDR3: CASSYSLTNYGYTF

size: -
V: TRBV5-6
D: -
J: TRBJ1-3
DNA: TGTGCCAGCAGCTTGGATACGAGTAACACCATATATTTT
CDR3: CASSLDTSNTIYF

size: -
V: TRBV4-1
D: -
J: TRBJ1-3
DNA: TGCGCCAGCAGCCAAGATCTTTGGAACAGCAACTCTGGAAACACCATATATTTT
CDR3: CASSQDLWNSNSGNTIYF

size: -
V: TRBV18
D: -
J: TRBJ1-1
DNA: TGTGCCAGCTCACCATTGGGACAAGAAGCTTTCTTT
CDR3: CASSPLGQEAFF

size: -
V: TRBV7-9
D: TRBD1
J: TRBJ2-3
DNA: TGTGCCAGCAGCTTACCTATAATTTGGACAGGCAGCACAGATACGCAGTATTTT
CDR3: CASSLPIIWTGSTDTQYF

size: -
V: TRBV2
D: TRBD2
J: TRBJ2-1
DNA: TGTGCCAGTGGGGGGAAGACTAGCGGGGTGTACAATGAGCAGTTCTTC
CDR3: CASGGKTSGVYNEQFF

size: -
V: TRBV7-9
D: -
J: TRBJ1-4
DNA: TGTGCCAGCAGCTCAGGAAGGGGGAAGATGGGTGAAAAACTGTTTTTT
CDR3: CASSSGRGKMGEKLFF

size: -
V: TRBV5-1
D: TRBD2
J: TRBJ2-3
DNA: TGCGCCAGCAGCCGGAGGATAGCGGGGGGTATCACAGATACGCAGTATTTT
CDR3: CASSRRIAGGITDTQYF

size: -
V: TRBV29-1
D: -
J: TRBJ2-3
DNA: TGCAGCGTTGAAGATCGGGATAGGAGCACAGATACGCAGTATTTT
CDR3: CSVEDRDRSTDTQYF

size: few
V: TRBV5-1
D: -
J: TRBJ2-7
DNA: TGCGCCAGCAGCTTGGCCGGGAGGGGGCTGTACGAGCAGTACTTC
CDR3: CASSLAGRGLYEQYF

size: -
V: TRBV6-6
D: -
J: TRBJ1-2
DNA: TGTGCCAGCAGTTACTACCGGACACAGAACTATGGCTACACCTTC
CDR3: CASSYYRTQNYGYTF

size: -
V: TRBV28
D: -
J: TRBJ1-1
DNA: TGTGCCAGCAGCACGGAATCCGGGAGGGCAGGAAACACTGAAGCTTTCTTT
CDR3: CASSTESGRAGNTEAFF

size: -
V: TRBV28
D: -
J: TRBJ1-2
DNA: TGTGCCAGCAGTTTGGTACGGAGGTCTAGGGTGGAAGATGGCTACACCTTC
CDR3: CASSLVRRSRVEDGYTF

size: once
V: TRBV3-1/TRBV3-2
D: TRBD2
J: TRBJ2-3
DNA: TGTGCCAGCAGCCCGCGCACGGGACTAGCGGGGACAGATACGCAGTATTTT
CDR3: CASSPRTGLAGTDTQYF

size: -
V: TRBV10-3
D: -
J: TRBJ1-1
DNA: TGTGCCATCAGCCGGAAGGGGGGGCGGTTTGAAGCTTTCTTT
CDR3: CAISRKGGRFEAFF

size: once
V: TRBV4-1
D: TRBD1
J: TRBJ1-5
DNA: TGCGCCAGCAGCCCTGGACAGGGGGGGAGCAATCAGCCCCAGCATTTT
CDR3: CASSPGQGGSNQPQHF

size: -
V: TRBV9
D: TRBD2
J: TRBJ2-2
DNA: TGTGCCAGCAGCCCCCGAGTAGCGGGGGGGTCCTTGGGGGAGCTGTTTTTT
CDR3: CASSPRVAGGSLGELFF

size: once
V: TRBV7-6
D: TRBD1
J: TRBJ2-7
DNA: TGTGCCAGCAGCTTAGAAGGGGGCCCCAGCTCCTACGAGCAGTACTTC
CDR3: CASSLEGGPSSYEQYF

size: -
V: TRBV5-1
D: -
J: TRBJ1-1
DNA: TGCGCCAGCAGCCCCCGGGGGGGCGGCACTGAAGCTTTCTTT
CDR3: CASSPRGGGTEAFF

size: -
V: TRBV5-1
D: TRBD1
J: TRBJ1-2
DNA: TGCGCCAGCAGCTCGAATTTCGGACAGGGGGCTTATGGCTACACCTTC
CDR3: CASSSNFGQGAYGYTF

size: -
V: TRBV5-1
D: -
J: TRBJ1-4
DNA: TGCGCCAGCAGAGGGGCAGGGAATGAAAAACTGTTTTTT
CDR3: CASRGAGNEKLFF

size: -
V: TRBV29-1
D: TRBD1
J: TRBJ2-5
DNA: TGCAGCTCGCGCAGGGGGCAAGAGACCCAGTACTTC
CDR3: CSSRRGQETQYF

size: -
V: TRBV15
D: -
J: TRBJ2-2
DNA: TGTGCCACCAGCACAGGACAGCCTAACACCGGGGAGCTGTTTTTT
CDR3: CATSTGQPNTGELFF

size: once
V: TRBV7-2
D: -
J: TRBJ2-6
DNA: TGTGCCAGCAGCTTGGCGGGGGCCTCTGGGGCCAACGTCCTGACTTTC
CDR3: CASSLAGASGANVLTF

size: -
V: TRBV5-4
D: TRBD1
J: TRBJ1-3
DNA: TGTGCCAGCAGCTTGGGGGCCCCGACAGGGTCGGACACCATATATTTT
CDR3: CASSLGAPTGSDTIYF

size: -
V: TRBV4-2
D: -
J: TRBJ1-3
DNA: TGTGCCAGCAGCCACGGACAGCTCTCTGGAAACACCATATATTTT
CDR3: CASSHGQLSGNTIYF

size: -
V: TRBV25-1
D: -
J: TRBJ1-1
DNA: TGTGCCAGCAGTGCCCTAGGGAAGGGGATCGTTTTCTTT
CDR3: CASSALGKGIVFF

size: -
V: TRBV10-3
D: TRBD1
J: TRBJ1-5
DNA: TGTGCCATCAGTGAGCCTGGACAGGGTTCGGGGCCCCAGCATTTT
CDR3: CAISEPGQGSGPQHF

size: -
V: TRBV4-1
D: TRBD1
J: TRBJ2-1
DNA: TGCGCCAGCAGCCAAGACGCGGGTGACAGGGCGAGCTCCTACAATGAGCAGTTCTTC
CDR3: CASSQDAGDRASSYNEQFF

size: -
V: TRBV11-2
D: -
J: TRBJ2-1
DNA: TGTGCCAGCAGCTTATCCTTCGAGGCGGACAAATACAATGAGCAGTTCTTC
CDR3: CASSLSFEADKYNEQFF

size: -
V: TRBV5-1
D: -
J: TRBJ1-4
DNA: TGCGCCAGCAGCTTGGCTCAGGGAAACGAAAAACTGTTTTTT
CDR3: CASSLAQGNEKLFF

size: few
V: TRBV6-2/TRBV6-3
D: TRBD1
J: TRBJ2-2
DNA: TGTGCCAGCAGTGGACAGGGGGTCACCGGGGAGCTGTTTTTT
CDR3: CASSGQGVTGELFF

size: -
V: TRBV18
D: TRBD2
J: TRBJ2-7
DNA: TGTGCCAGCTCACCAGAGGGGACTAGCGGCCGGGAGCAGTACTTC
CDR3: CASSPEGTSGREQYF

size: -
V: TRBV2
D: TRBD1
J: TRBJ1-3
DNA: TGTGCCAGCAGCAAGGGGCCAGGGGGAGACCTGAGCTCTGGAAACACCATATATTTT
CDR3: CASSKGPGGDLSSGNTIYF

size: -
V: TRBV27
D: -
J: TRBJ1-5
DNA: TGTGCCAGCAGTCGTAGTCGGGACAATCAGCCCCAGCATTTT
CDR3: CASSRSRDNQPQHF

size: -
V: TRBV27
D: -
J: TRBJ2-3
DNA: TGTGCCAGCAGCGAACAGGGTTATAGCACAGATACGCAGTATTTT
CDR3: CASSEQGYSTDTQYF

size: -
V: TRBV3-1/TRBV3-2
D: -
J: TRBJ1-2
DNA: TGTGCCAGCAGCCAAGGGACTAAGGGAAACTATGGCTACACCTTC
CDR3: CASSQGTKGNYGYTF